The 9 T cell receptor beta chains in this list originate from one sample, sequenced in a study of blood T cell repertoires in COVID-19. Some clones are missing from TCRdb's copy, which holds only in-frame ones; the method was immunoSEQ multiplex PCR. The sample holds over 200,000 clones, more than 70% seen once. Sequences were obtained from peripheral blood. All receptors derive from a man at least 80 years old with acute or convalescent COVID-19.

The chain combines TRBV27 with TRBJ2-7; the match to TRBD2 covers 10 bases. CDR1 and CDR2 from the germline V gene are MNHEY and SMNVEV (reference sequence). With 6 bases clipped from V and 6 bases from J, the junction kept 11 bases outside the gene matches. The CDR3 loop spans 15 amino acids. In nucleotides, the CDR3 is TGTGCCAGCAGGGGGACTAGCGTGGGGGGTTCCGAGCAGTACTTC. The encoded protein is CASRGTSVGGSEQYF.

This rearrangement joins TRBV12-3 or TRBV12-4 to TRBJ2-5, with D possibly TRBD1 on 5 matching bases. V was shortened by 6 bases and J by 4 bases, with 12 bases between the two germline ends. CDR3 length: 13 amino acids. DNA for the CDR3: TGTGCCAGCAGCTCAGGGCAGGGAGAGACCCAGTACTTC. It yields the protein CASSSGQGETQYF.

The CDR3 DNA reads as TGCGCCAGCAGCCAGGGACAGGGGGTCTTAAGGACAGATACGCAGTATTTT. Amino acids: CASSQGQGVLRTDTQYF. The rearrangement joins TRBV5-1 to TRBJ2-3; 11 bases fit TRBD1. This CDR3 is built from 17 residues. The V and J ends lost 4 bases and 3 bases, in that order; junction bases with no gene match: 10. Germline CDR1 SGHRS, CDR2 YFSETQ.

Of note for this clone: Sequence at one end of the junction differs from germline and may be a read error. This chain uses TRBV7-7 with TRBJ2-5; 8 bases agree with TRBD2. The CDR3 consists of 16 residues. CDR1 SSHAT and CDR2 FNYEAQ come from the germline V gene (reference sequence). The CDR3 DNA sequence: TGTGCTAGCAGCTTGGGGTCCCCCAGCGGGGGTGAGACCCAGTACTTC. Translation gives CASSLGSPSGGETQYF.

This chain's CDR3 is CASSPPGFLTLDEQFF. CDR3 DNA sequence: TGTGCCAGCAGTCCTCCGGGATTTCTTACTCTCGATGAGCAGTTCTTC. V and J are TRBV27 and TRBJ2-1; possible D gene TRBD2, 5 bases. Germline V gene sequence: CDR1 MNHEY, CDR2 SMNVEV (reference sequence). The CDR3 has 16 residues. V was pared by 5 bases and J by 8 bases, with 22 bases between.

This clone appeared a few times. The chain links TRBV2 to TRBJ2-1; TRBD2 is a possible D gene (7 bases). Trimming took off 6 bases at V and 6 bases at J, with 18 bases between the two ends. Germline V gene data show CDR1 as SNHLY and CDR2 as FYNNEI. The CDR3 covers 15 residues. CDR3 protein: CASSLWGGDTNEQFF. As DNA, the CDR3 is TGTGCCAGCAGCCTGTGGGGGGGGGACACCAATGAGCAGTTCTTC.

This clone appeared a single time. V is TRBV28 and J is TRBJ2-7; 11 nucleotides line up with TRBD1. CDR3 size: 15 residues. V gave up 4 bases and J gave up 4 bases; unmatched junction bases: 6. CDR1 is MDHEN and CDR2 is SYDVKM in the germline V gene. The CDR3 bases are TGTGCCAGCAGTTCGACGGACAGGGGGCGATACGAGCAGTACTTC. This translates into CASSSTDRGRYEQYF.

This clone was seen once. The rearrangement uses TRBV27 and TRBJ2-5; possible D gene TRBD1, 5 bases. This CDR3 has 17 amino acids. The germline V gene has CDR1 MNHEY and CDR2 SMNVEV (reference sequence). V was trimmed by 4 bases and J by 0 bases, leaving 18 bases between them. CDR3 loop: CASSSLRLGRDQETQYF. In nucleotides, the CDR3 is TGTGCCAGCAGTTCCCTACGACTCGGCAGGGACCAAGAGACCCAGTACTTC.

The chain joins TRBV11-3 to TRBJ1-1; 8 bases fit TRBD1. With V trimmed by 1 base and J by 7 bases, 11 bases remained unmatched. CDR1 SGHNT and CDR2 YENEEA come from the germline V gene. The CDR3 has 16 residues. The CDR3 region is CASSLGPGGSLNEAFF. CDR3 coding DNA: TGTGCCAGCAGCTTAGGTCCAGGGGGCTCCCTAAATGAAGCTTTCTTT.